This TCR beta chain was captured in a study of T cell repertoires in ileal Crohn's disease. Germline V CDR1 and CDR2: SGHNT, YENEEA. This CDR3 spans 15 amino acids. V was clipped by 2 bases and J by 2 bases, with 13 bases between them. About this clone: What it recognizes is unknown.

Time point here: neoterminal ileum biopsy at postoperative endoscopy, about 6 months after surgery. Study-wide results and limits: Active smokers at surgery had more clonal expansions than non-smokers. Endoscopy was done a median roughly 6.9 months after surgery.

Method: immunoSEQ multiplex PCR; TCRdb's copy keeps in-frame clones and lacks some. The sample holds tens of thousands of clones, approximately 88% seen once. The source of this sequence is an adult with Crohn's disease. This rearrangement joins TRBV11-3 to TRBJ2-7, with D possibly matching TRBD2 (6 bases). What was sequenced was ileal tissue. DNA for the CDR3: TGTGCCAGCAGCTTAAATCCGGGAGCTCCCTACGAGCAGTACTTC. Translating gives CASSLNPGAPYEQYF.